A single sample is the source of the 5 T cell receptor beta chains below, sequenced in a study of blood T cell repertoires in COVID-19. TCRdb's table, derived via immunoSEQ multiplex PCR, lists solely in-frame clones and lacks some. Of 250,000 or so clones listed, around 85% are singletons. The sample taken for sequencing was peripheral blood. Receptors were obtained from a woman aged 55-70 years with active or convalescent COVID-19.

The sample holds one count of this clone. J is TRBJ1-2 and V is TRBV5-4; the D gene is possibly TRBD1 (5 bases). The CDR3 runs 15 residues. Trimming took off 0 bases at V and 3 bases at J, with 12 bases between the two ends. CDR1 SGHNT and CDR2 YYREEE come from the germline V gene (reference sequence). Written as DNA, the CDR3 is TGTGCCAGCAGCTTGGTAGGCACAGGTGACTATGGCTACACCTTC. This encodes CASSLVGTGDYGYTF. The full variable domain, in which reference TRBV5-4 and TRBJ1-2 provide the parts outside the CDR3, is ETGVTQSPTHLIKTRGQQVTLRCSSQSGHNTVSWYQQALGQGPQFIFQYYREEENGRGNFPPRFSGLQFPNYSSELNVNALELDDSALYLCASSLVGTGDYGYTFGSGTRLTVV.

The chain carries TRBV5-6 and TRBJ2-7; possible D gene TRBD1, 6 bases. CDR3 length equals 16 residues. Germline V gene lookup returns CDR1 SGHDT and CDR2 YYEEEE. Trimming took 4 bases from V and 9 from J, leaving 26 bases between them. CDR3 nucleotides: TGTGCCAGCAGCCCCGGGTGGGGGCCCCAGCAAGTTCGGCAGTACGTC. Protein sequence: CASSPGWGPQQVRQYV.

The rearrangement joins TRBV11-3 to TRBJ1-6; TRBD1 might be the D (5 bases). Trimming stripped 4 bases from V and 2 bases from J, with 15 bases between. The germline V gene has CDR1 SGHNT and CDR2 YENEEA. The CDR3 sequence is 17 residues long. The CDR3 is CASSSTKGRAYNSPLHF. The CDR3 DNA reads TGTGCCAGCAGCTCTACAAAGGGGAGGGCCTATAATTCACCCCTCCACTTT.

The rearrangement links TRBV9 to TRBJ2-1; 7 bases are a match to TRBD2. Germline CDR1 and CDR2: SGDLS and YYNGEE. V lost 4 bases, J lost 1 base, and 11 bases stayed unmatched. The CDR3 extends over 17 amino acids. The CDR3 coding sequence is TGTGCCAGCAGCCCCCAATGGGGCGGGAGATCCTACAATGAGCAGTTCTTC. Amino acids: CASSPQWGGRSYNEQFF. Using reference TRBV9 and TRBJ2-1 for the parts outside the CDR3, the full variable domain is DSGVTQTPKHLITATGQRVTLRCSPRSGDLSVYWYQQSLDQGLQFLIQYYNGEERAKGNILERFSAQQFPDLHSELNLSSLELGDSALYFCASSPQWGGRSYNEQFFGPGTRLTVL.

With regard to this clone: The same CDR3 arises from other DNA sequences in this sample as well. The DNA of the CDR3 is TGTGCCAGCAGCGGCGGAGGGCCGTTTTTTAGTGAGCAGTACTTC. Protein product: CASSGGGPFFSEQYF. This rearrangement joins TRBV9 to TRBJ2-7, with a possible D match to TRBD2 (6 bases). Trimming removed 3 bases at V and 7 bases at J, with 20 bases between. This CDR3 spans 15 amino acids. The germline V gene encodes CDR1 SGDLS and CDR2 YYNGEE.